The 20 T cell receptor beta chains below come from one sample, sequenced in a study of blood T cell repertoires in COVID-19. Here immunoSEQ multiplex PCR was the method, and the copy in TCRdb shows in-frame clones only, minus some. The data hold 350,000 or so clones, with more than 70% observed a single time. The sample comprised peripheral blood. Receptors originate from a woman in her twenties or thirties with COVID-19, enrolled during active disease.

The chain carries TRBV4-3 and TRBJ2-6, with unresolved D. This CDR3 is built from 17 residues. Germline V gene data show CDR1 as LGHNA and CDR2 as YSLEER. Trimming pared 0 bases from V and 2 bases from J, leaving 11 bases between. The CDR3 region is CASSQDEPGTGANVLTF. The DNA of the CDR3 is TGCGCCAGCAGCCAAGATGAGCCAGGTACTGGGGCCAACGTCCTGACTTTC.

The CDR3 spells CASSLLDSGDTQYF. The CDR3 region has the DNA TGTGCCAGCAGTTTATTGGACTCGGGAGATACGCAGTATTTT. The rearrangement joins TRBV28 to TRBJ2-3; D possibly corresponds to TRBD2 (5 bases). V dropped 1 base and J dropped 5 bases, with 10 bases sitting between them. Looked up from germline, CDR1 is MDHEN and CDR2 is SYDVKM. The CDR3 runs 14 residues.

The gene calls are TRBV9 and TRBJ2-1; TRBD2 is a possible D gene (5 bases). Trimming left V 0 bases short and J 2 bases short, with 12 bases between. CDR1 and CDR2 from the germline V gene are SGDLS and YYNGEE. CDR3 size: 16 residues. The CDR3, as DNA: TGTGCCAGCAGCGTAGTTTCCAGCGGAGCCTACAATGAGCAGTTCTTC. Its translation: CASSVVSSGAYNEQFF. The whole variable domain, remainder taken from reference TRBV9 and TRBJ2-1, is DSGVTQTPKHLITATGQRVTLRCSPRSGDLSVYWYQQSLDQGLQFLIQYYNGEERAKGNILERFSAQQFPDLHSELNLSSLELGDSALYFCASSVVSSGAYNEQFFGPGTRLTVL.

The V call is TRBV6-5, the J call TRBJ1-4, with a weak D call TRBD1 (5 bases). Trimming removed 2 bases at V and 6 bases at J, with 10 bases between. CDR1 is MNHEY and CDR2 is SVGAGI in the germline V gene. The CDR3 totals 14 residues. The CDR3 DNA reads TGTGCCAGCAGTTACACTGCGGGGGATGAAAAACTGTTTTTT. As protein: CASSYTAGDEKLFF.

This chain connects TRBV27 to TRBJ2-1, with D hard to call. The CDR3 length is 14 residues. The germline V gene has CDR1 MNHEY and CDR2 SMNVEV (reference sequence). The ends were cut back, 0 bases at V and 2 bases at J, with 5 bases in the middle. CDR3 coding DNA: TGTGCCAGCAGTTTATCGGAGACCTACAATGAGCAGTTCTTC. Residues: CASSLSETYNEQFF.

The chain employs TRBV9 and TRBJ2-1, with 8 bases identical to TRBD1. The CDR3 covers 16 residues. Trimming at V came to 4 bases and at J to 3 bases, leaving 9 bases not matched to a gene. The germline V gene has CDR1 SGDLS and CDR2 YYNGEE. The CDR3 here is CASSRGGQANYNEQFF. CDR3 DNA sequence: TGTGCCAGCAGCAGAGGGGGACAGGCTAACTACAATGAGCAGTTCTTC.

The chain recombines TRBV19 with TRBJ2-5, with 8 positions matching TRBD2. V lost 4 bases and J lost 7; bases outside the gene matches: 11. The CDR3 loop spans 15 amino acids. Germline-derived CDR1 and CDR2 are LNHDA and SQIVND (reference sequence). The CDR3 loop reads CASSKGLAGMMTQYF. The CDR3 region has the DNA TGTGCCAGTAGTAAGGGGCTAGCGGGCATGATGACCCAGTACTTC. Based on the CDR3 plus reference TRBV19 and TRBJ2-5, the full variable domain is DGGITQSPKYLFRKEGQNVTLSCEQNLNHDAMYWYRQDPGQGLRLIYYSQIVNDFQKGDIAEGYSVSREKKESFPLTVTSAQKNPTAFYLCASSKGLAGMMTQYFGPGTRLLVL.

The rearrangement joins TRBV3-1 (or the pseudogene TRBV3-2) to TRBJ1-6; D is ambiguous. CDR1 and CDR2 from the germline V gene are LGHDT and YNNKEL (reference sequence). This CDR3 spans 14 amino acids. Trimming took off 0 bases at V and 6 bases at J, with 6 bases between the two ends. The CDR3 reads CASSQDLGNSPLHF. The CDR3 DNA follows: TGTGCCAGCAGCCAAGATCTAGGTAATTCACCCCTCCACTTT.

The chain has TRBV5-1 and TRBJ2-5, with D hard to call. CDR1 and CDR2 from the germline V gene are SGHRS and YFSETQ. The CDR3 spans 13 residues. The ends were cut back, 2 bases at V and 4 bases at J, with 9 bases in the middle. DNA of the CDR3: TGCGCCAGCAGCTTAGAGGAGCGAGAGACCCAGTACTTC. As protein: CASSLEERETQYF.

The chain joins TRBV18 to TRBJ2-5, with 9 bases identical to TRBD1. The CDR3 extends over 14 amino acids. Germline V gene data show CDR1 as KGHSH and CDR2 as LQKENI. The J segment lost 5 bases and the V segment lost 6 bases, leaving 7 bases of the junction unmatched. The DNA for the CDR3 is TGTGCCAGCTCTCGAGGGACAGGGTGGGAGACCCAGTACTTC. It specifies CASSRGTGWETQYF. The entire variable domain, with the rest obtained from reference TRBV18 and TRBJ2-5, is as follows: NAGVMQNPRHLVRRRGQEARLRCSPMKGHSHVYWYRQLPEEGLKFMVYLQKENIIDESGMPKERFSAEFPKEGPSILRIQQVVRGDSAAYFCASSRGTGWETQYFGPGTRLLVL.

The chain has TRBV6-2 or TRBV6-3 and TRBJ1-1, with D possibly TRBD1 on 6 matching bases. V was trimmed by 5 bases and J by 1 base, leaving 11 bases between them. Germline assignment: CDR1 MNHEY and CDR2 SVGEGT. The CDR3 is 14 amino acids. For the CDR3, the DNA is TGTGCCAGCAGTGCTTCGACAGGGAACACTGAAGCTTTCTTT. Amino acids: CASSASTGNTEAFF.

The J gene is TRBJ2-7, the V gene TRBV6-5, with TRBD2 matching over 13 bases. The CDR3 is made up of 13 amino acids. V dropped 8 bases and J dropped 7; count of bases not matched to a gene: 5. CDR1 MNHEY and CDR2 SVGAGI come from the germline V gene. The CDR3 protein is CASGKLAGGEQYF. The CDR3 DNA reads TGTGCCAGCGGTAAACTAGCGGGAGGGGAGCAGTACTTC.

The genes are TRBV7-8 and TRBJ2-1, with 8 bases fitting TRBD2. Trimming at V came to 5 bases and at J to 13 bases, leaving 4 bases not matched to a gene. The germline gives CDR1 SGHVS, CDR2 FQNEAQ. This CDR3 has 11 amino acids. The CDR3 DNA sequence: TGTGCCAGCAGCCTGGGACTAGTACAGTTCTTC. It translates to CASSLGLVQFF. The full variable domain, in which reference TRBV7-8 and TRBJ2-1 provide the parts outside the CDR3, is GAGVSQSPRYKVAKRGQDVALRCDPISGHVSLFWYQQALGQGPEFLTYFQNEAQLDKSGLPSDRFFAERPEGSVSTLKIQRTQQEDSAVYLCASSLGLVQFFGPGTRLTVL.

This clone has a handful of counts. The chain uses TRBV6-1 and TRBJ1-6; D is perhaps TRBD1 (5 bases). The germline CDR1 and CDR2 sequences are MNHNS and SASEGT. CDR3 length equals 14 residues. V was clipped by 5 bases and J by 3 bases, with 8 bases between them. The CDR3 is CASSFQGYNSPLHF. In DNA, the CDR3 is TGTGCCAGCAGTTTCCAGGGCTATAATTCACCCCTCCACTTT.

Here the CDR3 reads CASSYYSSPLHF. Written as DNA, the CDR3 is TGTGCCAGCAGTTATTATTCCTCACCCCTCCACTTT. This chain joins TRBV6-2 or TRBV6-3 and TRBJ1-6; unclear D gene. Germline V gene lookup returns CDR1 MNHEY and CDR2 SVGEGT. V lost 3 bases, J lost 10 bases, and 7 bases lay in between. The CDR3 consists of 12 residues.

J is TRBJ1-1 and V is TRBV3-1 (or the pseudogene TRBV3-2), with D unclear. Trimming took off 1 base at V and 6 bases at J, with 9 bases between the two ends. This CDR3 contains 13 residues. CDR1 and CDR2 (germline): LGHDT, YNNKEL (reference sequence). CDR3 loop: CASSQVHTAEAFF. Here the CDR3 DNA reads TGTGCCAGCAGCCAAGTCCACACCGCTGAAGCTTTCTTT.

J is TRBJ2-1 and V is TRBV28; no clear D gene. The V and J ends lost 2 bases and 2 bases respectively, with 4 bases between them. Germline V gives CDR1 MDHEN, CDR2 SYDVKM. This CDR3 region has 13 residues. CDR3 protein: CASSLGPYNEQFF. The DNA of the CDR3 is TGTGCCAGCAGTTTAGGGCCCTACAATGAGCAGTTCTTC.

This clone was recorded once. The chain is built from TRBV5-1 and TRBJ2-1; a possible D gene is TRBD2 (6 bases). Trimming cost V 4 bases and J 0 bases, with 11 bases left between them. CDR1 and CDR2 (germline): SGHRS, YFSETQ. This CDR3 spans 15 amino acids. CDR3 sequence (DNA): TGCGCCAGCAGCGAGGGACTTAGCTCCTACAATGAGCAGTTCTTC. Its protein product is CASSEGLSSYNEQFF.

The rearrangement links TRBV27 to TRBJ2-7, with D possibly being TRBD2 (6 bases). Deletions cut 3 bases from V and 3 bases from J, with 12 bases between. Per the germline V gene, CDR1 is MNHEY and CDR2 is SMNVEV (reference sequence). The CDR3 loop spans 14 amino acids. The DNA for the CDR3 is TGTGCCAGCAGTTTGGTTCGACTAGGCTACGAGCAGTACTTC. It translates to CASSLVRLGYEQYF.

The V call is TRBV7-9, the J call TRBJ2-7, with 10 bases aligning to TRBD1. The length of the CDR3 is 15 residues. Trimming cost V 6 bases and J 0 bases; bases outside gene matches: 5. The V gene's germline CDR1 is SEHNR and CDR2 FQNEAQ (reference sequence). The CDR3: CASRGTGDGSYEQYF. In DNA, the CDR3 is TGTGCCAGCAGGGGGACAGGGGACGGCTCCTACGAGCAGTACTTC.